Listed below are T cell receptor beta chains from one sample, sequenced in a study of beta chain features in type 1 diabetes. The assay was immunoSEQ multiplex PCR, and TCRdb's table has in-frame clones only and misses some. This table holds hundreds of thousands of clones, over 12% found once. Material: naive CD4+ T cells from blood. These receptor sequences come from a man younger than 35 with type 1 diabetes. Each CDR3 is given with its conserved first and last residue. Each record gives: V gene, clone size, D gene, J gene, CDR3 protein, CDR3 DNA. D genes are given only for firm matches. Some rows have no size entry. The others give once, few or many, or a class for an expanded clone.

>TRBV9|NA|TRBD1|TRBJ1-1
CASTASDRSLTEAFF
TGTGCCAGCACCGCATCGGACAGGAGTTTAACTGAAGCTTTCTTT
>TRBV4-2|few|NA|TRBJ2-7
CASSQGRASEAPYEQYF
TGTGCCAGCAGCCAAGGGCGGGCTAGCGAGGCTCCCTACGAGCAGTACTTC
>TRBV29-1|few|NA|TRBJ1-3
CSVSSSRGNTIYF
TGCAGCGTTTCAAGCTCAAGAGGAAACACCATATATTTT
>TRBV29-1|NA|TRBD2|TRBJ2-7
CSVGLADYEQYF
TGCAGCGTTGGGCTAGCGGATTACGAGCAGTACTTC
>TRBV11-2|NA|NA|TRBJ2-1
CASSFLVATEQFF
TGTGCCAGCAGCTTCCTGGTGGCGACAGAGCAGTTCTTC
>TRBV30|NA|TRBD1|TRBJ1-1
CAWSPYKEGAAAFF
TGTGCCTGGAGTCCGTACAAGGAGGGGGCGGCGGCTTTCTTT
>TRBV7-9|NA|NA|TRBJ1-6
CASSLFDSVSPLHF
TGTGCCAGCAGCTTATTTGACAGCGTCTCACCCCTCCACTTT
>TRBV6-5|NA|NA|TRBJ2-5
CASTSDRQETQYF
TGTGCCAGCACCTCGGACAGACAAGAGACCCAGTACTTC
>TRBV14|NA|NA|TRBJ1-2
CASSLGAQANYGYTF
TGTGCCAGCAGCCTCGGGGCACAGGCTAACTATGGCTACACCTTC
>TRBV5-1|few|NA|TRBJ2-3
CASSLGGPNTDTQYF
TGCGCCAGCAGCTTAGGGGGGCCGAACACAGATACGCAGTATTTT
>TRBV2|few|NA|TRBJ1-4
CASSEDQGWEKLFF
TGTGCCAGCAGTGAAGACCAGGGATGGGAAAAACTGTTTTTT
>TRBV27|NA|NA|TRBJ2-7
CASSFNPGSYEQYF
TGTGCCAGCAGTTTTAACCCTGGGTCCTACGAGCAGTACTTC
>TRBV7-9|NA|NA|TRBJ2-7
CASSLRGEQYF
TGTGCCAGCAGCTTAAGGGGGGAGCAGTACTTC
>TRBV11-3|few|TRBD1|TRBJ2-1
CASSLGQGINEQFF
TGTGCCAGCAGCTTGGGACAGGGAATCAATGAGCAGTTCTTC
>TRBV30|NA|NA|TRBJ1-3
CAWSVSGNTIYF
TGTGCCTGGAGTGTATCCGGAAACACCATATATTTT
>TRBV5-4|few|NA|TRBJ2-1
CASSPAGGYEQFF
TGTGCCAGCAGCCCCGCTGGGGGATATGAGCAGTTCTTC
>TRBV7-2|NA|TRBD1|TRBJ1-2
CASSPWDRAGYGYTF
TGTGCCAGCAGCCCGTGGGACAGGGCCGGCTATGGCTACACCTTC
>TRBV5-1|NA|NA|TRBJ2-1
CASSLDPLTDEQFF
TGCGCCAGCAGCTTGGATCCCCTTACGGATGAGCAGTTCTTC
>TRBV29-1|few|TRBD2|TRBJ2-5
CSSSGGEETQYF
TGCAGCTCTTCTGGGGGGGAAGAGACCCAGTACTTC
>TRBV9|few|NA|TRBJ2-1
CASSVDNYNEQFF
TGTGCCAGCAGCGTAGACAACTACAATGAGCAGTTCTTC
>TRBV9|few|NA|TRBJ2-1
CASSPHSTKQFF
TGTGCCAGCAGCCCCCATTCTACGAAGCAGTTCTTC
>TRBV4-1|few|TRBD1|TRBJ1-2
CASSPLTGTDYGYTF
TGCGCCAGCAGCCCCTTGACAGGGACCGACTATGGCTACACCTTC
>TRBV30|NA|NA|TRBJ2-7
CAWTAVGEQYF
TGTGCCTGGACCGCCGTCGGCGAGCAGTACTTC
>TRBV30|NA|NA|TRBJ1-1
CAWSFPGPAEAFF
TGTGCCTGGAGCTTCCCGGGTCCTGCTGAAGCTTTCTTT
>TRBV6-5|few|TRBD2|TRBJ2-7
CASRQTSGPDEQYF
TGTGCCAGCAGGCAAACTAGCGGCCCCGACGAGCAGTACTTC
>TRBV9|NA|TRBD2|TRBJ2-7
CASSVEGGSPYEQYF
TGTGCCAGCAGCGTAGAGGGCGGGAGCCCCTACGAGCAGTACTTC
>TRBV19|few|TRBD1|TRBJ2-1
CASRYRGPSYNEQFF
TGTGCCAGTAGATACAGGGGGCCGTCCTACAATGAGCAGTTCTTC
>TRBV29-1|NA|NA|TRBJ1-1
CSVGAQNTEAFF
TGCAGCGTTGGGGCCCAGAACACTGAAGCTTTCTTT
>TRBV7-9|NA|NA|TRBJ1-2
CASSATKVISQDTGGYTF
TGTGCCAGCAGCGCCACCAAAGTCATTTCGCAGGACACCGGGGGCTACACCTTC
>TRBV27|NA|NA|TRBJ2-7
CASSVQGSYEQYF
TGTGCCAGCAGTGTCCAGGGATCCTACGAGCAGTACTTC
>TRBV7-2|NA|TRBD1|TRBJ2-7
CASSLQGAVSYEQYF
TGTGCCAGCAGCTTACAGGGGGCCGTTTCCTACGAGCAGTACTTC
>TRBV19|NA|TRBD1|TRBJ2-1
CASTPLGRDRDGSEQFF
TGTGCCAGTACCCCCTTGGGTAGGGACAGGGACGGTAGTGAGCAGTTCTTC
>TRBV19|few|TRBD1|TRBJ1-5
CASSGTGGGQPQHF
TGTGCCAGTAGTGGGACAGGGGGTGGTCAGCCCCAGCATTTT
>TRBV2|once|NA|TRBJ1-5
CASSRVFKSNQPQHF
TGTGCCAGCAGCAGGGTTTTCAAAAGCAATCAGCCCCAGCATTTT
>TRBV5-4|NA|TRBD2|TRBJ2-3
CASGRGGSPDTQYF
TGTGCCAGCGGCCGGGGGGGTTCCCCAGATACGCAGTATTTT
>TRBV5-1|few|NA|TRBJ2-7
CASGSSTGSYEQYF
TGCGCCAGCGGGAGCTCAACGGGGTCCTACGAGCAGTACTTC
>TRBV5-1|few|NA|TRBJ2-7
CASGQAAPAEQYF
TGCGCCAGTGGCCAGGCAGCGCCCGCGGAGCAGTACTTC
>TRBV14|NA|NA|TRBJ1-6
CASSPAIGSPLHF
TGTGCCAGCAGCCCTGCTATCGGTTCACCCCTCCACTTT
>TRBV5-1|few|NA|TRBJ2-7
CASRPGYASYEQYF
TGCGCCAGCAGACCAGGGTACGCCTCCTACGAGCAGTACTTC
>TRBV6-5|few|NA|TRBJ2-7
CASSYLDKYSYEQYF
TGTGCCAGCAGTTACTTGGACAAGTACTCCTACGAGCAGTACTTC
>TRBV6-1|NA|NA|TRBJ2-7
CASRGAQYEQYF
TGTGCCTCAAGGGGGGCCCAGTACGAGCAGTACTTC
>TRBV29-1|NA|NA|TRBJ2-7
CSVAPDSYEQYF
TGCAGCGTTGCCCCAGACTCCTACGAGCAGTACTTC
>TRBV7-9|NA|NA|TRBJ1-3
CASSLTVAGNTIYF
TGTGCCAGCAGCTTAACAGTGGCTGGAAACACCATATATTTT
>TRBV7-2|NA|TRBD2|TRBJ2-3
CASSFSGGADTQYF
TGTGCCAGCAGCTTTAGCGGGGGGGCAGATACGCAGTATTTT
>TRBV29-1|NA|TRBD1|TRBJ1-2
CSVSSGQGSYTF
TGCAGCGTTTCATCCGGACAGGGGAGCTACACCTTC
>TRBV5-1|NA|TRBD2|TRBJ2-1
CASSQGLAGSGDEQFF
TGCGCCAGCAGCCAGGGACTAGCGGGGTCGGGCGATGAGCAGTTCTTC
>TRBV2|few|NA|TRBJ2-5
CASNPPGTQYF
TGTGCCAGCAACCCGCCCGGGACCCAGTACTTC
>TRBV7-2|NA|TRBD2|TRBJ2-1
CASTSSRASGSSFRFF
TGTGCCAGCACCTCATCCCGGGCTAGCGGGAGTTCCTTCAGGTTCTTC
>TRBV11-2|NA|NA|TRBJ2-6
CASSPRLTASGANVLTF
TGTGCCAGCAGCCCCCGGTTGACCGCCTCTGGGGCCAACGTCCTGACTTTC
>TRBV5-1|few|TRBD1|TRBJ2-7
CASSFNRGYEQYF
TGCGCCAGCAGCTTTAACAGGGGCTACGAGCAGTACTTC
>TRBV4-1|NA|NA|TRBJ1-2
CASSDPTFGYTF
TGCGCCAGCAGCGACCCGACCTTTGGCTACACCTTC
>TRBV18|few|NA|TRBJ2-5
CASSPQGMRETQYF
TGTGCCAGCTCACCACAGGGTATGCGCGAGACCCAGTACTTC
>TRBV5-1|NA|NA|TRBJ1-4
CASSLTATNEKLFF
TGCGCCAGCAGCTTGACAGCAACTAATGAAAAACTGTTTTTT
>TRBV29-1|NA|TRBD1|TRBJ1-2
CSLDRGFLGGYTF
TGCAGCCTGGACAGGGGGTTTTTAGGTGGCTACACCTTC
>TRBV7-9|NA|NA|TRBJ2-4
CASSIGVARDIQYF
TGTGCCAGCAGCATCGGGGTTGCGAGGGACATTCAGTACTTC
>TRBV19|few|NA|TRBJ2-1
CASTDNGGQRLYNEQFF
TGTGCCAGTACCGATAATGGTGGACAGCGACTTTACAATGAGCAGTTCTTC
>TRBV29-1|few|TRBD1|TRBJ1-5
CSVESGQGGQPQHF
TGCAGCGTTGAATCGGGACAGGGAGGCCAGCCCCAGCATTTT
>TRBV11-2|NA|NA|TRBJ2-5
CASSFSPLFTQETQYF
TGTGCCAGCAGCTTCTCGCCATTGTTCACACAAGAGACCCAGTACTTC
>TRBV19|NA|NA|TRBJ1-1
CASSIRTFTEAFF
TGTGCCAGTAGTATTCGGACGTTCACTGAAGCTTTCTTT